This TCR beta chain stems from a study of early T cells in non-severe SARS-CoV-2 infection (dated by TCRdb to the early 2020s). Broadly, across the study: TCR sequencing used bulk RNA from unsorted whole blood, so alpha and beta chains could not be paired.

Library preparation employed 5' RACE. The data were produced on a NextSeq 500. Unique molecular identifiers were attached to individual cDNA molecules in the TCR library protocol so that sequencing error and PCR bias could be corrected. Sequencing covered both TCR alpha and beta chains, and within each sample the abundances of alpha and beta sequences were tightly co-correlated. Per the source publication's procedure: Decombinator V4 was used to perform V gene, J gene and CDR3 annotation of TCR sequences. Expanded TCRs were defined as changing significantly between any two time points under a Poisson model with p below 0.0001. TCR abundances were normalised to the total number of TCRs sequenced per sample and were expressed as counts per million. TRAV1-2 paired with TRAJ12, TRAJ20 or TRAJ33 defined MAIT TCRs, while TRAV10 paired with TRAJ18 defined iNKT TCRs. VDJdb, accessed on 1 November 2021, was searched for TCRs annotated for CMV, EBV and SARS-CoV-2, and TCRs annotated for more than one antigen were excluded. TCRdb passed the public sequencing reads through fastp at Q25 and MiXCR, retaining productive beta sequences. Here each entry gathers all rows of one CDR3 protein and keeps the most common genes and DNA. The authors' filters were not applied to this entry. The sample data list tens of thousands of distinct CDR3 sequences, and roughly 15% of these were observed just once. Roughly 4.3% of the sample is taken by the ten largest.

Findings and caveats that apply to the study as a whole: VDJdb matching was skewed toward anti-spike CD8 responses and likely underestimated virus-specific expansions, missing private and CD4 specificities.

Set within a cohort of healthcare workers in London, UK, this nested case-control study involved weekly PCR testing of nasopharyngeal swabs along with blood sampling. Healthcare workers were enrolled in the week of the UK lockdown, from 23 to 31 March 2020, and were followed every week for up to 16 weeks. The CDR3 starts with the cysteine, ends with the phenylalanine, and has 16 residues. The retained sequence is limited to the CDR3, 48 bases, with the frame set at the first base. CDR1 SGHRS and CDR2 YFSETQ are derived from the germline V gene. At the junction V is shortened by 4 bases and J by 10 bases; bases outside the gene matches: 17. Comments on this clonotype: Its antigen specificity is not known. It has no much larger one-base neighbor in the sample; base qualities were not kept.

The sequence joins TRBV5-1 to TRBJ1-2; 9 bases in the junction line up with TRBD1. The source of this sequence is an adult who was a healthcare worker with PCR-confirmed SARS-CoV-2 infection or an uninfected control (not recorded which). The source material was whole blood, sampled at baseline. The nucleotide sequence reads as follows: TGCGCCAGCAGCCCGTTCATGACAGGGGGAGAGCCCTCCTACACCTTC. The encoded protein is CASSPFMTGGEPSYTF.